The TCR beta chain under discussion was sequenced for a study of sequential checkpoint blockade in melanoma (dated by TCRdb to between 2018 and 2021). For context, the study as a whole: Using 1:1 randomization, the trial assigned patients either to first-line nivolumab followed by ipilimumab (arm A) or to ipilimumab followed by nivolumab (arm B). Maintenance nivolumab was given following each of the two trial sequences.

Looking up the germline V gene (reference sequence) yields CDR1 LNHDA and CDR2 SQIVND. Trimming takes 6 bases from V and 4 bases from J, and the germline ends sit 15 bases apart. The CDR3 numbers 14 residues from cysteine through phenylalanine. Only the CDR3 DNA is retained, 42 bases long and in frame from the first base. In light of the paper, this sample's treatment or condition label describes: randomized to nivolumab then ipilimumab (arm A) or the reverse (arm B). Prior DNA-damaging chemotherapy had not been received by any trial patient. Live CD3+CD8+ cells negative for CD19 and CD56 were sorted from thawed PBMCs on a FACS Aria II flow cytometer. Samples came from patients with melanoma in CheckMate 064, a randomized, open-label phase II trial of sequential checkpoint blockade. Peripheral blood mononuclear cells were collected by leukapheresis, purified using Ficoll-Paque, and frozen in human serum containing around 9.8% DMSO. Purity of sorted blood CD3+CD8+ cells was verified at >95% immediately after sorting, followed by DNA extraction.

Comments on this clone: The antigen it binds to is not known. Nothing much larger sits one base from this clone, and base qualities are not available.

The research as a whole found: Larger, independent patient cohorts are needed to validate the response-prediction model that combines TCR metrics and mutation burden.

TCRbeta CDR3 regions were immunosequenced from genomic DNA with the immunoSEQ Assay. Prior to high-throughput sequencing, genomic DNA was amplified by bias-controlled multiplex PCR. The original pipeline was this. To quantify the absolute abundance of each unique TCRbeta CDR3 region, the sequences were collapsed and filtered. Clonality, defined as 1 minus Pielou's evenness, was calculated using productive rearrangements only. Clones with significantly greater frequencies in on-treatment versus baseline samples were identified using a previously published method. What TCRdb holds here is the immuneACCESS table cut down to in-frame rearrangements. Part of the clones is not present; checked against another copy, under half of the missing clones reflect an unresolved V gene, and the others are unexplained. From that table come the V and J calls and clone size; the DNA was used to work out D and trimming. This sample holds roughly 20,000 clones; around 82% were observed only once. The top ten clones comprise approximately 56% of the sample.

Source: CD8+ T cells sorted from blood (inferred from file names), taken from a patient given nivolumab and ipilimumab in sequence. The rearranged segments are TRBV19 and TRBJ1-1; the D gene is possibly TRBD1, with 6 bases matching. The clonotype comes from a human donor with melanoma. The DNA sequence is TGTGCCAGTAGCCGGGACAAGGCTACCACTGAAGCTTTCTTT. This codes for CASSRDKATTEAFF.